This T cell receptor (beta chain) was recorded in a study of the immune and genomic landscape of osteosarcoma. About the research overall: The cohort was enriched for poor-risk osteosarcoma. Localized disease at presentation in approximately 77%; about 60% were male. Whole-study findings and limits: About 5 repertoires, each under 100 clonotypes, were dominated by one hyperexpanded clone.

This CDR3 has 15 amino acids. Per the germline V gene, CDR1 is LNHDA and CDR2 is SQIVND (reference sequence). Trimming took 5 bases from V and 10 from J; bases not matched to a gene: 14. Osteosarcoma specimens were post-treatment primary, local recurrence and metastasis tumors from poor-prognosis patients. A remark on this clone: Antigen unknown.

TCRdb keeps only in-frame clones here, not all; method: immunoSEQ multiplex PCR. The sample consists of roughly 9,800 clones, 71% of them appearing once. The clonotype was recovered from a human donor with osteosarcoma. J is TRBJ1-5 and V is TRBV19, with 7 bases aligning to TRBD1. Sequencing was performed on osteosarcoma tumor tissue from the lung. The CDR3 sequence: CASSVDRVGVDPQHF. The CDR3 nucleotides are TGTGCCAGTAGTGTCGACAGGGTAGGAGTCGATCCCCAGCATTTT.